The 7 T cell receptor beta chains below come from one sample, sequenced in a study of CD8 T cells in ankylosing spondylitis. TCRdb redid the calling of the 5' RACE reads with MiXCR, one entry per CDR3 protein. The sample yields about 150,000 distinct CDR3 sequences, roughly 44% seen once. Sequenced sample: synovial fluid, either unsorted or a sorted T cell fraction (not recorded which). The receptors were sampled from a male donor with ankylosing spondylitis.

The chain has TRBV27 and TRBJ2-7; 13 bases fit TRBD2. This CDR3 spans 15 amino acids. Trimming took 6 bases from V and 4 from J; bases not matched to a gene: 6. Germline V gene lookup returns CDR1 MNHEY and CDR2 SMNVEV (reference sequence). The CDR3 sequence is CASRRRTSGSYEQYF. The CDR3 nucleotides read TGTGCCAGCAGACGCCGGACTAGCGGGAGTTACGAGCAGTACTTC.

J is TRBJ2-1 and V is TRBV4-2; 10 nucleotides align to TRBD2. The ends lost 0 bases at V and 0 bases at J; junction bases unmatched: 8. Germline V gene lookup returns CDR1 LGHNA and CDR2 YNFKEQ. This CDR3 region has 19 residues. The CDR3 DNA reads TGTGCCAGCAGCCAAGATGGGCAAGCGGGAGGGCCCTCCTACAATGAGCAGTTCTTC. This codes for CASSQDGQAGGPSYNEQFF.

The chain uses TRBV12-3 or TRBV12-4 and TRBJ2-2, with D possibly being TRBD1 (6 bases). The CDR3 length is 15 residues. The V gene lost 0 bases and the J gene lost 4 bases, with 9 bases spanning the gap. The CDR3 reads CASSLAGTFTGELFF. CDR3 in DNA: TGTGCCAGCAGTTTAGCCGGGACATTCACCGGGGAGCTGTTTTTT.

This rearrangement joins TRBV6-2 or TRBV6-3 to TRBJ2-1; 10 bases map to TRBD2. This CDR3 spans 16 amino acids. The V gene's germline CDR1 is MNHEY and CDR2 SVGEGT. V lost 2 bases and J lost 4; bases outside the gene matches: 5. The CDR3 DNA sequence: TGTGCCAGCAGTTACCAGACTAGCGGGCTATACAATGAGCAGTTCTTC. This translates into CASSYQTSGLYNEQFF.

This clonotype appeared a few times. The rearrangement joins TRBV20-1 to TRBJ2-1, with TRBD2 identical over 9 bases. The CDR3 runs 15 residues. Per the germline V gene, CDR1 is DFQATT and CDR2 is SNEGSKA (reference sequence). Trimming removed 6 bases from V and 6 bases from J; junction bases left unmatched: 12. The CDR3, as DNA: TGCAGTGCAGACCAAAGCGGGGGGTCTGGCAATGAGCAGTTCTTC. Amino acid sequence: CSADQSGGSGNEQFF.

The gene calls are TRBV13 and TRBJ2-1; D possibly corresponds to TRBD2 (6 bases). In germline, CDR1 is PRHDT, CDR2 FYEKMQ (reference sequence). The ends were cut back, 1 base at V and 11 bases at J, with 24 bases in the middle. The CDR3 loop spans 17 amino acids. The CDR3 DNA sequence: TGTGCCAGCAGCTTAGCTGCCTGGGACTCCTACCTGGGCCAGCAGTTCTTC. It codes for CASSLAAWDSYLGQQFF. Variable domain in full (rest from reference TRBV13 and TRBJ2-1): AAGVIQSPRHLIKEKRETATLKCYPIPRHDTVYWYQQGPGQDPQFLISFYEKMQSDKGSIPDRFSAQQFSDYHSELNMSSLELGDSALYFCASSLAAWDSYLGQQFFGPGTRLTVL.

The J gene is TRBJ1-1, the V gene TRBV7-9; TRBD1 agrees at 11 bases. Unmatched junction bases numbered 7, after V lost 6 bases and J lost 4 bases. Germline V gene sequence: CDR1 SEHNR, CDR2 FQNEAQ (reference sequence). This CDR3 has 15 residues. Written as DNA, the CDR3 is TGTGCCAGCAGGGACAGGGGGCATGACGGCACTGAAGCTTTCTTT. This translates into CASRDRGHDGTEAFF.